The 24 T cell receptor beta chains below come from one sample, sequenced in a study of blood T cell repertoires in COVID-19. Measured with immunoSEQ multiplex PCR; TCRdb has only the in-frame clones, and not every one. The data contain some 100,000 clones, less than 85% of them seen just once; the ten biggest clones take up about 4.5%. Sequencing input: peripheral blood. All receptors come from a human donor in a cohort sampled during active or convalescent COVID-19.

The V and J genes are TRBV11-3 and TRBJ2-2, with 11 bases fitting TRBD2. This CDR3 has 17 residues. CDR1 is SGHNT, CDR2 YENEEA, per germline. V dropped 1 base and J dropped 5; count of bases not matched to a gene: 6. The CDR3 protein is CASSLGGLADRTGELFF. Written as DNA, the CDR3 is TGTGCCAGCAGCTTAGGGGGACTAGCGGACCGAACCGGGGAGCTGTTTTTT.

The rearrangement joins TRBV7-6 to TRBJ1-3; 8 positions match TRBD1. The CDR3 extends over 15 amino acids. Germline V gene sequence: CDR1 SGHVS, CDR2 FNYEAQ. V shed 5 bases and J 4 bases; nucleotides not matched to a gene: 7. The CDR3 region is CASSTDRGSGNTIYF. CDR3 sequence (DNA): TGTGCCAGCAGCACCGACAGGGGATCAGGAAACACCATATATTTT.

This chain joins TRBV10-3 and TRBJ2-1; 8 bases agree with TRBD1. The CDR3 is made up of 15 amino acids. Trimming took 2 bases from V and 6 from J; bases not matched to a gene: 6. Per germline, CDR1 ENHRY and CDR2 SYGVKD. DNA for the CDR3: TGTGCCATCAGTGAGAGTCAGGGGGCTGTCAATGAGCAGTTCTTC. Translated: CAISESQGAVNEQFF.

The chain couples TRBV29-1 to TRBJ1-4; no definite D call. This CDR3 spans 13 amino acids. CDR1 and CDR2 (germline): SQVTM, ANQGSEA. V lost 7 bases and J 7 bases, leaving 16 bases between the germline ends. The CDR3 sequence: CSALSLRGEKLFF. CDR3 coding DNA: TGCAGCGCTCTAAGCTTGCGCGGTGAAAAACTGTTTTTT. The entire variable domain, with the rest obtained from reference TRBV29-1 and TRBJ1-4, is as follows: SAVISQKPSRDICQRGTSLTIQCQVDSQVTMMFWYRQQPGQSLTLIATANQGSEATYESGFVIDKFPISRPNLTFSTLTVSNMSPEDSSIYLCSALSLRGEKLFFGSGTQLSVL.

This clone showed up just once. The chain couples TRBV18 to TRBJ1-1; no firm D call. The CDR3 length is 15 residues. The germline V and J ends were trimmed by 1 base and 2 bases, with 11 bases remaining between them. The germline V gene has CDR1 KGHSH and CDR2 LQKENI. CDR3: CASSPRDKTNTEAFF. DNA of the CDR3: TGTGCCAGCTCACCACGAGACAAGACAAACACTGAAGCTTTCTTT.

The chain is built from TRBV27 and TRBJ2-3; D might be TRBD2 (6 bases). With 3 bases removed from V and 4 bases from J, the gap between germline ends came to 17 bases. The CDR3 extends over 16 amino acids. Germline CDR1 and CDR2: MNHEY and SMNVEV (reference sequence). The CDR3 loop reads CASSFSLGGSPDTQYF. DNA for the CDR3: TGTGCCAGCAGTTTTTCCCTAGGAGGGAGCCCAGATACGCAGTATTTT.

V and J are TRBV10-3 and TRBJ2-1; 9 bases fit TRBD1. The CDR3 sequence is 16 residues long. Losses at the gene ends were 4 bases for V and 4 bases for J; bases not matched to a gene: 8. The germline V gene encodes CDR1 ENHRY and CDR2 SYGVKD. CDR3 bases: TGTGCCATCAGTGGGATCACAGGGGGCTTTTACAATGAGCAGTTCTTC. Translation: CAISGITGGFYNEQFF.

This clone was counted a few times. The V call is TRBV12-3 or TRBV12-4, the J call TRBJ1-1; D remains ambiguous. V was cut by 8 bases and J by 0 bases, with 10 bases left in between. This CDR3 contains 13 residues. The CDR3 is CASGRLMNTEAFF. The CDR3, as DNA: TGTGCCAGCGGCAGGCTTATGAACACTGAAGCTTTCTTT.

V usage is TRBV28 and J usage is TRBJ2-7, with 8 positions matching TRBD2. The V gene end was trimmed by 0 bases and the J gene end by 6 bases; junction bases not matched to a gene: 7. In germline, CDR1 is MDHEN, CDR2 SYDVKM. This CDR3 contains 15 residues. Written as DNA, the CDR3 is TGTGCCAGCAGTTTATGGGCGGGAGGAGTTCTCGAGCAGTACTTC. This encodes CASSLWAGGVLEQYF. The full variable domain, rest sourced from reference TRBV28 and TRBJ2-7, is DVKVTQSSRYLVKRTGEKVFLECVQDMDHENMFWYRQDPGLGLRLIYFSYDVKMKEKGDIPEGYSVSREKKERFSLILESASTNQTSMYLCASSLWAGGVLEQYFGPGTRLTVT.

V is TRBV28 and J is TRBJ2-7; possible D gene TRBD2, 6 bases. CDR3 length: 14 residues. The V end was cut by 6 bases, the J end by 2 bases, with 14 bases between. The germline CDR1 and CDR2 sequences are MDHEN and SYDVKM. The CDR3 DNA follows: TGTGCCAGCAGACCGGGACTTACACCCTACGAGCAGTACTTC. Translation gives CASRPGLTPYEQYF.

The chain has TRBV19 and TRBJ1-2, with 9 bases identical to TRBD1. V was pared by 3 bases and J by 11 bases, with 7 bases of the junction left unmatched. The CDR3 loop spans 13 amino acids. Germline-derived CDR1 and CDR2 are LNHDA and SQIVND (reference sequence). Here the CDR3 reads CASSIGTGQGYTF. CDR3 coding DNA: TGTGCCAGTAGTATCGGGACAGGGCAAGGATACACCTTC.

V is TRBV24-1 and J is TRBJ2-1; a possible D gene is TRBD1 (7 bases). V lost 7 bases, J lost 5 bases, and 14 bases lay in between. Germline values: CDR1 KGHDR, CDR2 SFDVKD. CDR3 length: 14 residues. The CDR3 region has the DNA TGTGCCACCAGGCCAGGGGGGAGCAACAATGAGCAGTTCTTC. Protein sequence: CATRPGGSNNEQFF.

The V gene is TRBV24-1, the J gene TRBJ2-2, with a tentative D call TRBD1 (6 bases). This CDR3 region has 14 residues. Germline loops: CDR1 KGHDR, CDR2 SFDVKD. V lost 7 bases and J lost 5, with 13 bases in between. The CDR3 nucleotides are TGTGCCACCAGACAGGGTACCGGAACCGGGGAGCTGTTTTTT. Its protein product is CATRQGTGTGELFF.

This clone showed up just once. This rearrangement joins TRBV4-2 to TRBJ2-3; 11 bases are shared with TRBD2. The CDR3 extends over 15 amino acids. V lost 5 bases, J lost 1 base, and 2 bases stayed unmatched. CDR1 and CDR2 (germline): LGHNA, YNFKEQ. CDR3 coding DNA: TGTGCCAGCAGCAAGGGACTAGCGGGCACAGATACGCAGTATTTT. Protein product: CASSKGLAGTDTQYF.

The genes are TRBV10-3 and TRBJ2-7, with 10 bases that match TRBD1. The V gene end was trimmed by 5 bases and the J gene end by 2 bases; junction bases not matched to a gene: 6. Per germline, CDR1 ENHRY and CDR2 SYGVKD. The CDR3 consists of 15 residues. The CDR3 coding sequence is TGTGCCATCAGTTACACCGGGACAGGGGCCTACGAGCAGTACTTC. It translates to CAISYTGTGAYEQYF.

This chain connects TRBV11-2 to TRBJ2-2, with D perhaps TRBD1 (6 bases). The CDR3 has 15 amino acids. Trimming removed 5 bases from V and 2 bases from J, with 12 bases in between. Germline values: CDR1 SGHAT, CDR2 FQNNGV. The CDR3 sequence is CASSPPGQNTGELFF. The CDR3 nucleotides are TGTGCCAGCAGCCCTCCGGGACAAAACACCGGGGAGCTGTTTTTT.

V usage is TRBV7-3 and J usage is TRBJ2-5, with a tentative D call TRBD2 (6 bases). Trimming cost V 3 bases and J 1 base, with 9 bases left between them. The CDR3 covers 14 residues. From germline, CDR1 is SGHTA and CDR2 FQGTGA. CDR3 bases: TGTGCCAGCAGCTTCGGGAGAGTCCAAGAGACCCAGTACTTC. Its protein is CASSFGRVQETQYF.

CDR3 protein: CASSFLSVQETQYF. The CDR3 DNA sequence: TGTGCCAGCAGCTTTTTGTCAGTCCAAGAGACCCAGTACTTC. The chain combines TRBV5-5 with TRBJ2-5; D remains ambiguous. Germline V CDR1 and CDR2: SGHKS, YYEKEE (reference sequence). The CDR3 covers 14 residues. Trimming removed 2 bases from V and 1 base from J, with 9 bases in between.

This chain connects TRBV19 to TRBJ1-5; D is perhaps TRBD1 (5 bases). Germline V gives CDR1 LNHDA, CDR2 SQIVND (reference sequence). Trimming left V 9 bases short and J 3 bases short, with 18 bases between. The CDR3 length is 15 residues. DNA of the CDR3: TGTGCCAGCCTTTATGACAGTTCCCTCAATCAGCCCCAGCATTTT. Its translation is CASLYDSSLNQPQHF.

The chain has TRBV24-1 and TRBJ2-1; no definite D call. This CDR3 is built from 15 residues. Germline lookup yields CDR1 KGHDR and CDR2 SFDVKD. Trimming took 3 bases from V and 4 from J, leaving 12 bases between them. CDR3 in amino acids: CATSDGPPPYNEQFF. The CDR3 DNA follows: TGTGCCACCAGTGATGGCCCTCCACCATACAATGAGCAGTTCTTC.

The chain recombines TRBV9 with TRBJ2-1, with D possibly matching TRBD2 (6 bases). CDR1 and CDR2 from the germline V gene are SGDLS and YYNGEE. The CDR3 loop spans 14 amino acids. The V end was cut by 1 base, the J end by 3 bases, with 8 bases between. The CDR3 sequence is CASSVTSLYNEQFF. CDR3 DNA: TGTGCCAGCAGCGTAACTAGCCTCTACAATGAGCAGTTCTTC. The variable domain in full, completed from reference TRBV9 and TRBJ2-1, reads DSGVTQTPKHLITATGQRVTLRCSPRSGDLSVYWYQQSLDQGLQFLIQYYNGEERAKGNILERFSAQQFPDLHSELNLSSLELGDSALYFCASSVTSLYNEQFFGPGTRLTVL.

The chain employs TRBV24-1 and TRBJ2-5; maybe TRBD1 (5 bases). The CDR3 is 14 amino acids. V lost 4 bases and J lost 4, with 12 bases in between. Germline-derived CDR1 and CDR2 are KGHDR and SFDVKD. The CDR3 sequence: CATSDSDSSETQYF. Here the CDR3 DNA reads TGTGCCACCAGTGACTCCGACAGTTCAGAGACCCAGTACTTC.

The V gene is TRBV7-2, the J gene TRBJ1-5; tentative D call: TRBD1 (6 bases). Germline CDR1 reads SGHTA; CDR2 reads FQGNSA. Deletions cut 4 bases from V and 8 bases from J, with 21 bases between. The length of the CDR3 is 16 residues. In nucleotides, the CDR3 is TGTGCCAGCAGCTCGACCCGGGCGGGGGGCTGGGAGCCCCAGCATTTT. It encodes CASSSTRAGGWEPQHF. Together with reference TRBV7-2 and TRBJ1-5, the CDR3 gives the full variable domain: GAGVSQSPSNKVTEKGKDVELRCDPISGHTALYWYRQSLGQGLEFLIYFQGNSAPDKSGLPSDRFSAERTGGSVSTLTIQRTQQEDSAVYLCASSSTRAGGWEPQHFGDGTRLSIL.

Only a few counts were recorded for this clone. The chain joins TRBV9 to TRBJ2-7, with D maybe TRBD2 (5 bases). CDR1 and CDR2 from the germline V gene are SGDLS and YYNGEE. The CDR3 length is 15 residues. Deletions cut 0 bases from V and 2 bases from J, with 12 bases between. CDR3 sequence (DNA): TGTGCCAGCAGCGTAGAACCGGGGTCCACCTACGAGCAGTACTTC. As protein: CASSVEPGSTYEQYF.